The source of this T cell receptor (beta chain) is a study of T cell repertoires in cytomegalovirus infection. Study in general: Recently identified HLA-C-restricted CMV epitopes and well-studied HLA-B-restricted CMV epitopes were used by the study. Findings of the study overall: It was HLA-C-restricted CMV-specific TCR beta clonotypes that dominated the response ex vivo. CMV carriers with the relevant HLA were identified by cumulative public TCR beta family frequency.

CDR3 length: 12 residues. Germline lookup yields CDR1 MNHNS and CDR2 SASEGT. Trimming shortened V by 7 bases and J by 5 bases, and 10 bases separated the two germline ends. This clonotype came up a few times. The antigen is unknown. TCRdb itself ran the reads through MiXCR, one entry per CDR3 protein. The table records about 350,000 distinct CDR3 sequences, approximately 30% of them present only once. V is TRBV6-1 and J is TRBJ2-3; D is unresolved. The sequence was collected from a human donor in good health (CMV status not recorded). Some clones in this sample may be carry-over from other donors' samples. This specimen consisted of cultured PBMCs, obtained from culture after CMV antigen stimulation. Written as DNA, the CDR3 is TGTGCCAGCACCCCCCTCGGAGATACGCAGTATTTT. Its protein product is CASTPLGDTQYF.